The rows below give T cell receptor beta chains drawn from one sample of a study of blood T cells in healthy people across ages. Using its own MiXCR run on the 5' RACE reads, TCRdb lists one record per CDR3 protein. The sample includes more than 1 million distinct CDR3 sequences, 45% of them seen just once. The sample consisted of blood. All receptors derive from a woman aged 55-69 years in good health. Each CDR3 is given without its conserved first and last residue. Each record gives: J gene, V gene, CDR3 protein.

j_call: TRBJ2-3; v_call: TRBV20-1; cdr3_aa: SATPLGSGRAGDTQY
j_call: TRBJ1-1; v_call: TRBV28; cdr3_aa: ASSLPGTSGAAF
j_call: TRBJ2-1; v_call: TRBV27; cdr3_aa: ASSSPASGLRSISHEQF
j_call: TRBJ2-7; v_call: TRBV7-2; cdr3_aa: ASSRRGGGSSYEQY
j_call: TRBJ2-1; v_call: TRBV28; cdr3_aa: ASRGTAYNGQF
j_call: TRBJ1-2; v_call: TRBV7-9; cdr3_aa: ASRSAGDNYGYT
j_call: TRBJ1-1; v_call: TRBV15; cdr3_aa: ATSGRNRGRTEAF
j_call: TRBJ2-3; v_call: TRBV4-1; cdr3_aa: ASSQVLAGDPSTDTQY
j_call: TRBJ2-1; v_call: TRBV7-9; cdr3_aa: ASSLKREINEQF
j_call: TRBJ1-2; v_call: TRBV20-1; cdr3_aa: SAIDTNYGYT
j_call: TRBJ2-1; v_call: TRBV2; cdr3_aa: ASSGTGRGNEQF
j_call: TRBJ2-7; v_call: TRBV10-3; cdr3_aa: AISWTETSGSFSYEQY
j_call: TRBJ2-1; v_call: TRBV20-1; cdr3_aa: SARELTSVNNEQF
j_call: .; v_call: TRBV27; cdr3_aa: ASRSPGARDYEQY
j_call: TRBJ2-2; v_call: TRBV12-3/TRBV12-4; cdr3_aa: ASSGLAATGELF
j_call: TRBJ2-7; v_call: TRBV5-5; cdr3_aa: ASSLAALYEQY
j_call: TRBJ2-3; v_call: TRBV9; cdr3_aa: ASSVAPSGRTDTQY
j_call: TRBJ2-7; v_call: TRBV4-2; cdr3_aa: ASSHDRDEQY
j_call: TRBJ2-3; v_call: TRBV5-1; cdr3_aa: ASSPGGSGSDTQY
j_call: TRBJ1-2; v_call: TRBV6-1; cdr3_aa: ASRGEGDYGYT
j_call: TRBJ2-3; v_call: TRBV2; cdr3_aa: ASRTHRGHTDTQY
j_call: TRBJ1-2; v_call: TRBV7-2; cdr3_aa: ASSLAGSGLYGYT
j_call: TRBJ2-2; v_call: TRBV28; cdr3_aa: ASIRTGTNTGELF
j_call: TRBJ2-7; v_call: TRBV5-1; cdr3_aa: ATRRGPQSYEQY
j_call: TRBJ2-1; v_call: TRBV7-9; cdr3_aa: ASRFGTSQGQF
j_call: TRBJ2-5; v_call: TRBV27; cdr3_aa: ASSLGLAGTETQY